This TCR beta chain was observed in a study of T cell responses to AZD1222 COVID-19 vaccine. General study points: Baseline serology detected seropositivity in only a handful of AZD1222 recipients.

As regards this clone: Its antigen is unknown.

The CDR3 has 12 residues. Germline V gene data show CDR1 as SGHRS and CDR2 as YFSETQ. V was pared by 2 bases and J by 7 bases, with 7 bases between. Measured with immunoSEQ multiplex PCR; TCRdb has only the in-frame clones, and not every one. In the table there are about 88,000 clones, more than 75% of which are singletons. This receptor was identified in an adult in good health. The source was peripheral blood, collected on day 0 of MenACWY control vaccination. The rearrangement uses TRBV5-1 and TRBJ2-1; maybe TRBD2 (5 bases). CDR3 protein: CASSFPGNEQFF. CDR3 in DNA: TGCGCCAGCAGCTTTCCGGGGAATGAGCAGTTCTTC.